The entry below describes one TCR beta chain. Its antigen remains unknown. Profiling relied on immunoSEQ multiplex PCR, and the TCRdb table lists in-frame clones only, not all of them. The sample includes about 400,000 clones, 88% of them seen just once. The data are from a study of Ad26.COV2.S vaccination and SARS-CoV-2 variants. Study outcomes and limitations: Overall T cell responses may have been underestimated by the analyses of TCR breadth and depth.

CDR1 and CDR2 (germline): KGHDR, SFDVKD. The CDR3 has 18 residues. Deletions cut 1 base from V and 3 bases from J, with 20 bases between. Sample treatment: 15 to 20 received Ad26.COV2.S at low or high dose, single or two shots; five or six received placebo; per-sample allocation not given. The investigators took samples on day 63 after the first vaccine or placebo injection. This TCR derives from a person aged 18-60 years who received the Ad26.COV2.S COVID-19 vaccine or a placebo. This chain uses TRBV24-1 with TRBJ2-5, with unresolved D. The sample was peripheral blood, taken in a trial of Ad26.COV2.S vaccine versus placebo. The CDR3 sequence is CATSDFSKDNDAKETQYF. CDR3 coding DNA: TGTGCCACCAGTGATTTTAGCAAGGATAATGACGCCAAAGAGACCCAGTACTTC.